This TCR beta chain was sequenced for a study of human T cells and chemical hapten exposure. The wider study: Minor volume differences among pooled libraries chiefly drove per-sample TCR yield variation.

Regarding this clonotype: Antigen: not known.

TCRdb reanalysed the 5' RACE reads using MiXCR and keeps one entry per CDR3 protein. The sample holds about 110,000 distinct CDR3 sequences, 15% to 20% seen once. The CDR3 length is 15 residues. Germline assignment: CDR1 SGHDN and CDR2 FVKESK. V was clipped by 5 bases and J by 7 bases, with 20 bases between them. Study outcomes and limitations: Following DPC sensitization, TCRs present above 1 in 1000 frequency showed no change.

Unfractionated whole blood yielded total RNA. The chain joins TRBV14 to TRBJ1-1; no reliable D call. This TCR derives from a human donor in good health. CDR3 loop: CASSSLSGWGVEAFF. CDR3 in DNA: TGTGCCAGCAGCTCCCTGTCGGGGTGGGGAGTTGAAGCTTTCTTT.